This passage covers 23 T cell receptor beta chains from one sample sequenced in a study of PD-1 blockade in classical Hodgkin lymphoma. The method was immunoSEQ multiplex PCR; TCRdb's version includes in-frame clones alone and lacks a portion of them. Here the sample spans fewer than 6,500 clones, approximately 80% being singletons. Relapse after autologous stem cell transplantation occurred in every patient, and brentuximab vedotin exposure varied. Source: peripheral blood mononuclear cells (PBMCs), taken at baseline. These receptors came from a human donor with classical Hodgkin lymphoma.

The V call is TRBV10-3, the J call TRBJ1-2; 7 bases are shared with TRBD1. CDR3 length: 13 amino acids. With V trimmed by 7 bases and J by 1 base, 3 bases remained unmatched. Germline CDR1 is ENHRY and CDR2 is SYGVKD. The CDR3 DNA reads as TGTGCCATCACCGGGACAGATAACTATGGCTACACCTTC. Translated: CAITGTDNYGYTF.

This chain joins TRBV7-9 and TRBJ2-7, with 8 bases lining up with TRBD2. Germline loops: CDR1 SEHNR, CDR2 FQNEAQ (reference sequence). This CDR3 contains 17 residues. J was trimmed by 4 bases and V by 5 bases; bases with no gene match: 16. The CDR3 sequence is CASSTPRPEIAGYEQYF. The DNA of the CDR3 is TGTGCCAGCAGCACACCTCGGCCCGAAATAGCGGGATACGAGCAGTACTTC.

This clone was counted a few times. The V call is TRBV11-2, the J call TRBJ2-5; 8 nucleotides line up with TRBD1. V shed 5 bases and J 4 bases; nucleotides not matched to a gene: 15. Germline V gene lookup returns CDR1 SGHAT and CDR2 FQNNGV. The CDR3 is made up of 17 amino acids. CDR3 sequence: CASSPQMQQGVGETQYF. In DNA form, the CDR3 reads TGTGCCAGCAGCCCCCAAATGCAACAGGGGGTAGGAGAGACCCAGTACTTC.

This chain uses TRBV7-3 with TRBJ2-1; D is ambiguous. The length of the CDR3 is 15 residues. Germline V CDR1 and CDR2: SGHTA, FQGTGA. V was pared by 5 bases and J by 4 bases, with 15 bases between. The DNA for the CDR3 is TGTGCCAGCAGCCCGAACTACGAACCGTACAATGAGCAGTTCTTC. It specifies CASSPNYEPYNEQFF.

The chain uses TRBV14 and TRBJ1-1; no firm D call. The length of the CDR3 is 13 residues. Germline V gives CDR1 SGHDN, CDR2 FVKESK. Deletions cut 2 bases from V and 5 bases from J, with 9 bases between. The CDR3: CASSQSMLTEAFF. CDR3 sequence (DNA): TGTGCCAGCAGCCAAAGCATGTTAACTGAAGCTTTCTTT. Combining the CDR3 with reference TRBV14 and TRBJ1-1 gives the whole variable domain EAGVTQFPSHSVIEKGQTVTLRCDPISGHDNLYWYRRVMGKEIKFLLHFVKESKQDESGMPNNRFLAERTGGTYSTLKVQPAELEDSGVYFCASSQSMLTEAFFGQGTRLTVV.

The CDR3 region is CASSLPDGTDTQYF. The CDR3 DNA follows: TGTGCCAGCAGCTTACCAGACGGCACAGATACGCAGTATTTT. This sequence joins TRBV7-3 and TRBJ2-3, with D unresolved. The CDR3 is made up of 14 amino acids. V lost 2 bases, J lost 1 base, and 7 bases lay in between. Per the germline V gene, CDR1 is SGHTA and CDR2 is FQGTGA.

The gene calls are TRBV28 and TRBJ2-2, with 10 bases fitting TRBD2. Losses at the gene ends were 8 bases for V and 1 base for J; bases not matched to a gene: 4. This CDR3 region has 15 residues. The V gene's germline CDR1 is MDHEN and CDR2 SYDVKM. CDR3 bases: TGTGCCAGCTTTCGGACTAGCGGGAACACCGGGGAGCTGTTTTTT. Encoded protein: CASFRTSGNTGELFF.

This clone has just one count. The chain employs TRBV29-1 and TRBJ2-1, with 12 positions matching TRBD1. This CDR3 comprises 16 residues. V lost 2 bases, J lost 6 bases, and 8 bases stayed unmatched. CDR1 and CDR2 (germline): SQVTM, ANQGSEA. The CDR3 protein is CSVENGDRGPVNEQFF. The CDR3 coding sequence is TGCAGCGTTGAAAACGGGGACAGGGGGCCGGTCAATGAGCAGTTCTTC.

Remarks on this clone: This is likely an artifact of a read error, given a far larger clone one base away. The chain links TRBV5-6 to TRBJ2-2; D might be TRBD2 (6 bases). Looked up from germline, CDR1 is SGHDT and CDR2 is YYEEEE. The CDR3 spans 18 residues. V was shortened by 0 bases and J by 1 base, with 16 bases between the two germline ends. The CDR3 protein is CASSLVYGGKMNTGELFF. The CDR3 DNA reads as TGTGCCAGCAGCTTGGTGTATGGCGGGAAAATGAACACCGGGGAGCTGTTTTTT.

V gene TRBV18 combines with J gene TRBJ2-4; TRBD1 is a possible D gene (5 bases). The CDR3 sequence is 13 residues long. Germline V gene sequence: CDR1 KGHSH, CDR2 LQKENI. Trimming pared 1 base from V and 12 bases from J, leaving 13 bases between. CDR3 in DNA: TGTGCCAGCTCACCACAACCAGGGTCGGCTCAGTACTTC. This gives the protein CASSPQPGSAQYF.

This clone was seen only a few times. The chain couples TRBV4-1 to TRBJ1-3; no firm D call. Trimming shortened V by 1 base and J by 0 bases, and 10 bases separated the two germline ends. This CDR3 comprises 16 residues. Germline V gene data show CDR1 as MGHRA and CDR2 as YSYEKL. For the CDR3, the DNA is TGCGCCAGCAGCCAAGGCATGACGAGCTCTGGAAACACCATATATTTT. Translated: CASSQGMTSSGNTIYF.

The chain carries TRBV2 and TRBJ1-1; the D is unclear. This CDR3 region has 13 residues. Germline lookup yields CDR1 SNHLY and CDR2 FYNNEI. V lost 1 base to trimming and J lost 0 bases, with 3 bases between them. In DNA form, the CDR3 reads TGTGCCAGCAGTGAAGAAGTGAACACTGAAGCTTTCTTT. Translated: CASSEEVNTEAFF.

This chain links TRBV2 with TRBJ1-1; possibly TRBD1 for D (6 bases). The length of the CDR3 is 13 residues. Per germline, CDR1 SNHLY and CDR2 FYNNEI. V shed 7 bases and J shed 1 base, with 10 bases lying between them. CDR3 in DNA: TGTGCCAGCACTCCGGACAGGAACACTGAAGCTTTCTTT. Translating it yields CASTPDRNTEAFF.

With respect to this clone: The same CDR3 can be traced to other DNA sequences in this sample. The V gene is TRBV9, the J gene TRBJ2-7; the D gene is possibly TRBD2 (5 bases). Germline CDR1 SGDLS, CDR2 YYNGEE. With 0 bases removed from V and 4 bases from J, the gap between germline ends came to 8 bases. The CDR3 runs to 13 residues. CDR3 in amino acids: CASSVAPGYEQYF. In DNA, the CDR3 is TGTGCCAGCAGCGTAGCGCCGGGATACGAGCAGTACTTC.

This sequence joins TRBV7-3 and TRBJ2-1; 10 bases are a match to TRBD2. The trim removed 8 bases at V and 2 bases at J, leaving 6 bases unmatched. The CDR3 spans 15 residues. Germline V gives CDR1 SGHTA, CDR2 FQGTGA. Here the CDR3 DNA reads TGTGCCAGCTCCCTTGGGACTAGCGCCTACAATGAGCAGTTCTTC. Amino acids: CASSLGTSAYNEQFF.

This chain links TRBV14 with TRBJ1-4; D uncertain. CDR1 SGHDN and CDR2 FVKESK come from the germline V gene. The V end was cut by 6 bases, the J end by 0 bases, with 11 bases between. The CDR3 has 15 amino acids. CDR3 protein: CASRHGRATNEKLFF. The CDR3 nucleotides are TGTGCCAGCAGACATGGACGGGCAACTAATGAAAAACTGTTTTTT.

This chain links TRBV5-1 with TRBJ2-7; 10 bases align to TRBD2. CDR3 length equals 14 residues. Germline values: CDR1 SGHRS, CDR2 YFSETQ. The V and J ends lost 2 bases and 4 bases, in that order; junction bases with no gene match: 3. This CDR3 reads CASSLTSGDYEQYF. For the CDR3, the DNA is TGCGCCAGCAGCTTAACTAGCGGGGATTACGAGCAGTACTTC. Based on the CDR3 plus reference TRBV5-1 and TRBJ2-7, the full variable domain is KAGVTQTPRYLIKTRGQQVTLSCSPISGHRSVSWYQQTPGQGLQFLFEYFSETQRNKGNFPGRFSGRQFSNSRSEMNVSTLELGDSALYLCASSLTSGDYEQYFGPGTRLTVT.

This clone was seen a few times. The chain is built from TRBV7-3 and TRBJ2-1; a weak D match, TRBD2 (5 bases). CDR1 SGHTA and CDR2 FQGTGA come from the germline V gene. V lost 5 bases and J lost 3, with 11 bases in between. The length of the CDR3 is 14 residues. The CDR3 region is CASSPHRDYNEQFF. Here the CDR3 DNA reads TGTGCCAGCAGCCCCCACCGGGACTACAATGAGCAGTTCTTC.

Here the CDR3 reads CASSPRSDRNTEAFF. CDR3 sequence (DNA): TGTGCCAGCAGCCCCAGGTCTGACAGAAACACTGAAGCTTTCTTT. This chain links TRBV11-1 with TRBJ1-1, with D maybe TRBD1 (5 bases). Germline V gene sequence: CDR1 SGHAT, CDR2 FQDESV (reference sequence). The CDR3 runs 15 residues. Trimming shortened V by 5 bases and J by 2 bases, and 15 bases separated the two germline ends.

This chain connects TRBV7-8 to TRBJ2-3; D assignment may be TRBD1 or TRBD2 (6 bases each). The germline gives CDR1 SGHVS, CDR2 FQNEAQ. Trimming left V 0 bases short and J 4 bases short, with 17 bases between. The CDR3 has 17 amino acids. CDR3 loop: CASSLALRGVGSDTQYF. CDR3 nucleotides: TGTGCCAGCAGCTTAGCGCTTAGGGGGGTGGGGTCAGATACGCAGTATTTT.

This clone was found a few times. V is TRBV2 and J is TRBJ1-1; 7 bases agree with TRBD1. Germline values: CDR1 SNHLY, CDR2 FYNNEI. The CDR3 runs to 16 residues. J was trimmed by 2 bases and V by 6 bases; bases with no gene match: 12. This CDR3 reads CASSPRTGGRNTEAFF. CDR3 nucleotides: TGTGCCAGCAGCCCCAGGACAGGAGGAAGAAACACTGAAGCTTTCTTT.

V and J are TRBV6-5 and TRBJ1-1; TRBD1 might be the D (6 bases). Trimming took 5 bases from V and 2 from J, leaving 12 bases between them. Germline loops: CDR1 MNHEY, CDR2 SVGAGI. The length of the CDR3 is 14 residues. Written as DNA, the CDR3 is TGTGCCAGCAGTCAGGGACAACAAAACACTGAAGCTTTCTTT. This translates into CASSQGQQNTEAFF.

This chain uses TRBV6-4 with TRBJ2-3; D is ambiguous. Trimming left V 0 bases short and J 2 bases short, with 12 bases between. CDR1 is MRHNA and CDR2 is SNTAGT in the germline V gene. The CDR3 length is 16 residues. The CDR3 nucleotides are TGTGCCAGCAGTGACTCGAATCAACTTACCACAGATACGCAGTATTTT. It specifies CASSDSNQLTTDTQYF.